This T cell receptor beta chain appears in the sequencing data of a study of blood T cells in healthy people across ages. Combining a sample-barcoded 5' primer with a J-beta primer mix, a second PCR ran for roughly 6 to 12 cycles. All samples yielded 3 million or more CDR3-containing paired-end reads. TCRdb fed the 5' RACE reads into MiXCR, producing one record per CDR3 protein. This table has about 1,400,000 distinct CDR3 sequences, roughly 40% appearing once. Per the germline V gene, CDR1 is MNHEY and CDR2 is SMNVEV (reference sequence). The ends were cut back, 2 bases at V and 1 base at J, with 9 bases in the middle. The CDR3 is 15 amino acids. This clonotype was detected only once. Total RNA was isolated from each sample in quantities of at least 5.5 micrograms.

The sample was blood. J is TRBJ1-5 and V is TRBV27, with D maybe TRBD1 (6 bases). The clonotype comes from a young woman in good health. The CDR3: CASSLRQESNQPQHF. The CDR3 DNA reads TGTGCCAGCAGTTTAAGACAGGAGAGCAATCAGCCCCAGCATTTT.